The 17 T cell receptor beta chains listed next were all sequenced from one sample in a study of cytomegalovirus exposure and HLA in healthy donors. Some clones are missing from TCRdb's copy, which holds only in-frame ones; the method was immunoSEQ multiplex PCR. The sample includes around 150,000 clones, 91% of them seen just once. Sequencing was carried out using PBMCs. These receptors were taken from a woman younger than 35 in good health and CMV-seropositive.

The chain combines TRBV15 with TRBJ2-2, with no clear D. CDR1 is LNHNV, CDR2 YYDKDF, per germline (reference sequence). The V end was cut by 0 bases, the J end by 1 base, with 18 bases between. The CDR3 extends over 19 amino acids. The CDR3 sequence is CATSRDPLITTVNTGELFF. The CDR3 DNA sequence: TGTGCCACCAGCAGAGATCCTTTAATCACAACCGTGAACACCGGGGAGCTGTTTTTT.

This chain links TRBV28 with TRBJ2-5; TRBD2 might be the D (6 bases). V lost 5 bases, J lost 5 bases, and 18 bases lay in between. Germline V gives CDR1 MDHEN, CDR2 SYDVKM. CDR3 length equals 15 residues. CDR3 sequence reads: CASSTGGLRVETQYF. Written as DNA, the CDR3 is TGTGCCAGCAGTACAGGAGGGTTGCGGGTGGAGACCCAGTACTTC.

As for this clone: Other DNA sequences from this sample encode an identical CDR3 as well. The rearrangement links TRBV6-5 to TRBJ1-4; D unresolved. This CDR3 comprises 15 residues. Trimming took off 0 bases at V and 5 bases at J, with 10 bases between the two ends. CDR1 is MNHEY and CDR2 is SVGAGI in the germline V gene. CDR3 sequence: CASSYSGGRNEKLFF. CDR3 DNA sequence: TGTGCCAGCAGTTACTCAGGCGGGCGAAATGAAAAACTGTTTTTT.

This clone has just one count. The chain recombines TRBV4-2 with TRBJ2-7; D is perhaps TRBD1 (5 bases). Trimming stripped 3 bases from V and 2 bases from J, with 14 bases between. The CDR3 sequence is 15 residues long. Germline values: CDR1 LGHNA, CDR2 YNFKEQ. The CDR3: CASSHTAEGAYEQYF. The CDR3 coding sequence is TGTGCCAGCAGCCATACGGCGGAAGGGGCCTACGAGCAGTACTTC.

V is TRBV4-1 and J is TRBJ1-2; possible D gene TRBD1, 5 bases. Germline V lookup: CDR1 MGHRA, CDR2 YSYEKL. The CDR3 extends over 14 amino acids. V lost 0 bases and J lost 6, with 11 bases in between. The CDR3 protein is CASSQERRVHGYTF. The DNA of the CDR3 is TGCGCCAGCAGCCAAGAACGCAGGGTCCATGGCTACACCTTC.

This clone was detected once. J is TRBJ2-7 and V is TRBV11-2; 7 nucleotides align to TRBD1. Per the germline V gene, CDR1 is SGHAT and CDR2 is FQNNGV. This CDR3 has 14 amino acids. Trimming cost V 5 bases and J 0 bases; bases outside gene matches: 4. CDR3 coding DNA: TGTGCCAGCAGCGTCTCAGGGGGCTCCTACGAGCAGTACTTC. This sequence encodes CASSVSGGSYEQYF.

The chain has TRBV27 and TRBJ1-2; D is undetermined. The CDR3 consists of 14 residues. Germline V gene data show CDR1 as MNHEY and CDR2 as SMNVEV (reference sequence). Trimming pared 6 bases from V and 4 bases from J, leaving 15 bases between. CDR3 in amino acids: CASSRGDSFYGYTF. The CDR3, as DNA: TGTGCCAGCAGCCGCGGGGATTCCTTCTATGGCTACACCTTC.

The V call is TRBV11-2, the J call TRBJ2-5, with D hard to call. CDR1 is SGHAT and CDR2 is FQNNGV in the germline V gene. V lost 0 bases and J 2 bases, leaving 10 bases between the germline ends. The CDR3 runs to 15 residues. The CDR3 here is CASSLESGRQETQYF. CDR3 DNA: TGTGCCAGCAGCTTAGAGTCAGGCAGGCAAGAGACCCAGTACTTC.

This clone was recorded only once. The V gene is TRBV10-3, the J gene TRBJ2-2; 7 bases line up with TRBD1. CDR3 size: 13 residues. CDR1 is ENHRY and CDR2 is SYGVKD in the germline V gene. The V gene end was trimmed by 7 bases and the J gene end by 3 bases; junction bases not matched to a gene: 2. The CDR3: CAITDRDTGELFF. The DNA of the CDR3 is TGTGCCATCACTGACAGGGACACCGGGGAGCTGTTTTTT.

A single count supports this clone. V gene TRBV27 combines with J gene TRBJ1-5; perhaps TRBD1 as D (5 bases). The V gene's germline CDR1 is MNHEY and CDR2 SMNVEV (reference sequence). V lost 2 bases, J lost 2 bases, and 10 bases lay in between. CDR3 length equals 15 residues. CDR3 DNA sequence: TGTGCCAGCAGTTTAGGCCAGGGTGGCAATCAGCCCCAGCATTTT. It encodes CASSLGQGGNQPQHF.

This clone has a single count. The chain carries TRBV4-1 and TRBJ2-5; D is uncertain. From germline, CDR1 is MGHRA and CDR2 YSYEKL. The CDR3 consists of 13 residues. Trimming removed 1 base from V and 5 bases from J, with 8 bases in between. The CDR3 region is CASSQAMLETQYF. The DNA of the CDR3 is TGCGCCAGCAGCCAAGCTATGCTGGAGACCCAGTACTTC.

In regard to this clone: Distinct nucleotide sequences in the sample also encode this CDR3. The rearrangement joins TRBV5-1 to TRBJ1-1, with TRBD1 matching 8 bases. Trimming at V came to 3 bases and at J to 1 base, leaving 2 bases not matched to a gene. The CDR3 covers 14 residues. The germline CDR1 and CDR2 sequences are SGHRS and YFSETQ. The chain's CDR3 is CASSSGQGNTEAFF. DNA for the CDR3: TGCGCCAGCAGCTCCGGACAGGGGAACACTGAAGCTTTCTTT.

This sequence joins TRBV28 and TRBJ1-2; no firm D call. Trimming cost V 8 bases and J 4 bases, with 11 bases left between them. The CDR3 is 12 amino acids. Looked up from germline, CDR1 is MDHEN and CDR2 is SYDVKM. The CDR3 here is CASYDHSYGYTF. Here the CDR3 DNA reads TGTGCCAGCTATGATCATAGCTATGGCTACACCTTC.

V and J are TRBV7-9 and TRBJ1-4, with D maybe TRBD1 (6 bases). CDR1 and CDR2 (germline): SEHNR, FQNEAQ (reference sequence). The CDR3 loop spans 15 amino acids. V lost 0 bases and J lost 8, with 13 bases in between. The CDR3 DNA reads TGTGCCAGCAGCTTAGCGCAACAGGGTTGGGAAAAACTGTTTTTT. Translated: CASSLAQQGWEKLFF.

This chain joins TRBV11-1 and TRBJ2-1, with D perhaps TRBD1 (6 bases). CDR3 length: 14 amino acids. Per germline, CDR1 SGHAT and CDR2 FQDESV (reference sequence). Trimming removed 2 bases from V and 8 bases from J, with 13 bases in between. CDR3 in amino acids: CASSLTLGQHEQFF. CDR3 DNA: TGTGCCAGCAGCTTAACGCTGGGACAACATGAGCAGTTCTTC.

The V call is TRBV19, the J call TRBJ2-2, with a weak D call TRBD1 (6 bases). Deletions cut 5 bases from V and 4 bases from J, with 11 bases between. The CDR3 contains 14 residues. Germline loops: CDR1 LNHDA, CDR2 SQIVND (reference sequence). The CDR3 DNA is TGTGCCAGTAGTGTTCACAGGGCCACCGGGGAGCTGTTTTTT. Translated, it gives CASSVHRATGELFF.

CDR3 sequence reads: CASSSQGDTQYF. The CDR3 nucleotides read TGTGCCAGCAGCTCACAGGGGGATACGCAGTATTTT. V usage is TRBV7-9 and J usage is TRBJ2-3; 7 bases are shared with TRBD1. The germline V gene encodes CDR1 SEHNR and CDR2 FQNEAQ (reference sequence). V dropped 4 bases and J dropped 6; count of bases not matched to a gene: 1. There are 12 residues in the CDR3. The entire variable domain, with the rest obtained from reference TRBV7-9 and TRBJ2-3, is as follows: DTGVSQNPRHKITKRGQNVTFRCDPISEHNRLYWYRQTLGQGPEFLTYFQNEAQLEKSRLLSDRFSAERPKGSFSTLEIQRTEQGDSAMYLCASSSQGDTQYFGPGTRLTVL.